A selection of T cell receptor beta chains follows, all from one sample in a study of neurological immune-mediated disorders. TCRdb fed the 5' RACE reads into MiXCR, producing one record per CDR3 protein. The sample consists of tens of thousands of distinct CDR3 sequences, about 9.1% of them appearing once. The sequenced sample consisted of PBMCs. These receptors all come from a woman aged 40 to 49 in good health. CDR3s include the opening cysteine and the closing phenylalanine or tryptophan. The D gene is left open where the match is weak. Size tells how often a clone was seen (once, few, many) or the class of an expanded clone, and some rows leave it out.

D: TRBD1; size: many; J: TRBJ1-5; V: TRBV5-5; DNA: TGTGCCAGCAGCTTCGACAGGGGAAATCAGCCCCAGCATTTT; CDR3: CASSFDRGNQPQHF
D: NA; size: NA; J: TRBJ1-1; V: TRBV12-3/TRBV12-4; DNA: TGTGCCAGCAGTTACCACTCGGGGGGCCCCGGCACTGAAGCTTTCTTT; CDR3: CASSYHSGGPGTEAFF
D: NA; size: many; J: TRBJ2-2; V: TRBV7-2; DNA: TGTGCCAGCAGCTTGTTTGAAGGGGCCTGGGAGCTGTTTTTT; CDR3: CASSLFEGAWELFF
D: TRBD1; size: NA; J: TRBJ1-4; V: TRBV20-1; DNA: TGCAGTGCTAGATCCCTTCCGGGACAGGGGGCGTCGGGTGAAAAACTGTTTTTT; CDR3: CSARSLPGQGASGEKLFF
D: TRBD1; size: many; J: TRBJ1-2; V: TRBV6-5; DNA: TGTGCCAGCACCCGCTCGGGACAGCGCTATGGCTACACCTTC; CDR3: CASTRSGQRYGYTF
D: NA; size: many; J: TRBJ1-5; V: TRBV27; DNA: TGTGCCAGCAGTTTATCCCGGGACGGCCTTAGCAATCAGCCCCAGCATTTT; CDR3: CASSLSRDGLSNQPQHF
D: TRBD1; size: many; J: TRBJ1-1; V: TRBV10-3; DNA: TGTGCCATCGGGGGACAGACGAACACTGAAGCTTTCTTT; CDR3: CAIGGQTNTEAFF
D: NA; size: many; J: TRBJ2-1; V: TRBV12-3/TRBV12-4; DNA: TGTGCCAGCAGTTTAGCCCGCGGGACGGACCCACATGAGCAGTTCTTC; CDR3: CASSLARGTDPHEQFF
D: TRBD1; size: NA; J: TRBJ2-7; V: TRBV27; DNA: TGTGCCAGCAGTATACGGCCGGGACAGGGACCCCCGAACGAACAGTACTTC; CDR3: CASSIRPGQGPPNEQYF
D: NA; size: many; J: TRBJ2-7; V: TRBV20-1; DNA: TGCAGTGCTAGAGGGTCCCCCGGAAGAATACTTAACGAGGGGTACGAGCAGTACTTC; CDR3: CSARGSPGRILNEGYEQYF
D: NA; size: many; J: TRBJ2-5; V: TRBV7-2; DNA: TGTGCCAGCAGCTTAGAGGCGTCCATGAGCCAGTACTTC; CDR3: CASSLEASMSQYF
D: TRBD1; size: few; J: TRBJ1-2; V: TRBV20-1; DNA: TGCAGTGCTAGGACAGGGCATGGGTATGGCTACACCTTC; CDR3: CSARTGHGYGYTF
D: NA; size: many; J: TRBJ1-5; V: TRBV12-3/TRBV12-4; DNA: TGTGCCAGCAGTCTCATCGGGCCCCAGCATTTT; CDR3: CASSLIGPQHF
D: TRBD1; size: many; J: TRBJ1-1; V: TRBV14; DNA: TGTGCCAGCAGCCTTTCCCGACAGGGGAACACTGAAGCTTTCTTT; CDR3: CASSLSRQGNTEAFF
D: TRBD1; size: many; J: TRBJ2-3; V: TRBV29-1; DNA: TGCAGCGCTGGGGGGACAGGGGGAGATACGCAGTATTTT; CDR3: CSAGGTGGDTQYF
D: NA; size: many; J: TRBJ2-1; V: TRBV11-3; DNA: TGTGCCAGCAGCAAAGGGGGTCATGAGCAGTTCTTC; CDR3: CASSKGGHEQFF
D: TRBD1; size: NA; J: TRBJ2-5; V: TRBV7-2; DNA: TGTGCCAGCAGCTTAGACCCCGGGACAGGGGGCGATAGAGAGACCCAGTACTTC; CDR3: CASSLDPGTGGDRETQYF
D: TRBD2; size: NA; J: TRBJ2-1; V: TRBV5-5; DNA: TGTGCCAGCAGTCCTCGAGCGGGGGGGCTAGGGAATGAGCAGTTCTTC; CDR3: CASSPRAGGLGNEQFF
D: TRBD1; size: many; J: TRBJ1-1; V: TRBV29-1; DNA: TGCAGCGTTGGGGGACAGGGAGGGCCGGCTTTCTTT; CDR3: CSVGGQGGPAFF
D: TRBD1; size: many; J: TRBJ1-2; V: TRBV7-2; DNA: TGTGCCAGCAGCTTAGATTACAGGGGATATGGCTACACCTTC; CDR3: CASSLDYRGYGYTF
D: NA; size: medium-sized; J: TRBJ2-3; V: TRBV12-3/TRBV12-4; DNA: TGTGCCAGCAGCACCACGGCTAGGGTCTGGTATTTT; CDR3: CASSTTARVWYF
D: TRBD1; size: many; J: TRBJ1-2; V: TRBV7-9; DNA: TGTGCCAGCAGCTTAGCTCAAACAGGGGGAGATGGCTACACCTTC; CDR3: CASSLAQTGGDGYTF
D: NA; size: NA; J: TRBJ2-4; V: TRBV5-1; DNA: TGCGCCAGCAGGGGGGGCCCGGTAAACATTCAGTACTTC; CDR3: CASRGGPVNIQYF
D: NA; size: few; J: TRBJ2-7; V: TRBV4-3; DNA: TGCGCCAGCAGCCAAGATTTACGCGTGTACGTTCTTAGCTCCTACGAGCAGTACTTC; CDR3: CASSQDLRVYVLSSYEQYF
D: TRBD2; size: many; J: TRBJ2-3; V: TRBV29-1; DNA: TGCAGCGTTGATGGGACTAGCGGGAGTTCGCCAGATACGCAGTATTTT; CDR3: CSVDGTSGSSPDTQYF
D: NA; size: many; J: TRBJ2-3; V: TRBV5-6; DNA: TGTGCCAGCAGCTTTAACACAGATACGCAGTATTTT; CDR3: CASSFNTDTQYF
D: TRBD1; size: many; J: TRBJ1-2; V: TRBV5-1; DNA: TGCGCCAGCAGCCCGCGGACAGGGTTCTATGGCTACACCTTC; CDR3: CASSPRTGFYGYTF
D: NA; size: many; J: TRBJ2-3; V: TRBV20-1; DNA: TGCAGTGCCCCAGCGGCGCATAGCACAGATACGCAGTATTTT; CDR3: CSAPAAHSTDTQYF
D: NA; size: many; J: TRBJ2-7; V: TRBV29-1; DNA: TGCAGCGTTACAGTTACCCGGGCCTCCTGGGGCGAGCAGTACTTC; CDR3: CSVTVTRASWGEQYF
D: NA; size: many; J: TRBJ1-1; V: TRBV7-2; DNA: TGTGCCAGCAGCTCCCACAGGGTGAACACTGAAGCTTTCTTT; CDR3: CASSSHRVNTEAFF
D: NA; size: many; J: TRBJ1-5; V: TRBV20-1; DNA: TGCAGTGCTAGGCTTTCAGACAGGCCCAATCAGCCCCAGCATTTT; CDR3: CSARLSDRPNQPQHF
D: NA; size: many; J: TRBJ2-5; V: TRBV6-4; DNA: TGTGCCAGCAGTGACTCGCGGAGCCCAGAGACCCAGTACTTC; CDR3: CASSDSRSPETQYF
D: NA; size: many; J: TRBJ1-3; V: TRBV20-1; DNA: TGCAGTGCTATAGGGAATAGAAACACCATATATTTT; CDR3: CSAIGNRNTIYF
D: TRBD1; size: many; J: TRBJ2-7; V: TRBV20-1; DNA: TGCAGTGCTAGAGATTGGCAGGGGGCATACGAGCAGTACTTC; CDR3: CSARDWQGAYEQYF
D: NA; size: many; J: TRBJ1-2; V: TRBV20-1; DNA: TGCAGTGCTAGAGATATAGGACAAGCGGGTAACTATGGCTACACCTTC; CDR3: CSARDIGQAGNYGYTF
D: TRBD2; size: many; J: TRBJ2-7; V: TRBV10-1; DNA: TGCGCCGGCCTTACTAGCGGGATTTACGAGCAGTACTTC; CDR3: CAGLTSGIYEQYF
D: NA; size: many; J: TRBJ2-7; V: TRBV6-6; DNA: TGTGCCAGCAGTTATAACTACTACGAGCAGTACTTC; CDR3: CASSYNYYEQYF
D: NA; size: many; J: TRBJ1-2; V: TRBV10-3; DNA: TGTGCCATCAGTGGTTTCCTGGACAACTATGGCTACACCTTC; CDR3: CAISGFLDNYGYTF
D: NA; size: many; J: TRBJ2-7; V: TRBV5-4; DNA: TGTGCCAGCAGCTTGAAGGGCTACGAGCAGTACTTC; CDR3: CASSLKGYEQYF
D: TRBD1; size: many; J: TRBJ2-2; V: TRBV5-1; DNA: TGCGCCAGCAGCGCAGGGGACAGAACCATCACCGGGGAGCTGTTTTTT; CDR3: CASSAGDRTITGELFF
D: NA; size: many; J: TRBJ2-2; V: TRBV5-4; DNA: TGTGCCAGCAGTACCGGAATTAACACCGGGGAGCTGTTTTTT; CDR3: CASSTGINTGELFF
D: TRBD1; size: many; J: TRBJ2-3; V: TRBV20-1; DNA: TGCAGTGCTAGGACTCCGGGACAGATGCTCACAGATACGCAGTATTTT; CDR3: CSARTPGQMLTDTQYF
D: NA; size: many; J: TRBJ1-3; V: TRBV7-6; DNA: TGTGCCAGCAGCTCCGTGGGGTCTGGAAACACCATATATTTT; CDR3: CASSSVGSGNTIYF
D: NA; size: many; J: TRBJ2-7; V: TRBV12-3/TRBV12-4; DNA: TGTGCCAGCAGCACCACAGATAACTACGAGCAGTACTTC; CDR3: CASSTTDNYEQYF
D: NA; size: many; J: TRBJ2-4; V: TRBV6-2/TRBV6-3; DNA: TGTGCCAGCAGTTCCCGCGGGGTTAAGGCCAAAAACATTCAGTACTTC; CDR3: CASSSRGVKAKNIQYF
D: TRBD2; size: many; J: TRBJ2-1; V: TRBV9; DNA: TGTGCCAGCAGCACGACTAGCGGGGTCCCGTCCTTC; CDR3: CASSTTSGVPSF
D: NA; size: many; J: TRBJ2-4; V: TRBV10-3; DNA: TGTGCCATCAGTGAGGGGGCACTAGCCAAAAACATTCAGTACTTC; CDR3: CAISEGALAKNIQYF
D: TRBD2; size: many; J: TRBJ2-7; V: TRBV12-3/TRBV12-4; DNA: TGTGCCAGCAGTTTCCTAGCGGGGGGGGGTTACGAGCAGTACTTC; CDR3: CASSFLAGGGYEQYF
D: NA; size: many; J: TRBJ1-2; V: TRBV2; DNA: TGTGCCAGCAGGACGGACAGCGCCGGCTATGGCTACACCTTC; CDR3: CASRTDSAGYGYTF
D: NA; size: many; J: TRBJ1-2; V: TRBV7-2; DNA: TGTGCCAGCAGCTTAGCAAACCAAGGCCGGGGCTACACCTTC; CDR3: CASSLANQGRGYTF
D: NA; size: many; J: TRBJ2-3; V: TRBV10-2; DNA: TGCGCCAGCACCCTCGGGGGGCCCTACACAGATACGCAGTATTTT; CDR3: CASTLGGPYTDTQYF
D: TRBD1; size: NA; J: TRBJ1-5; V: TRBV12-3/TRBV12-4; DNA: TGTGCCAGCAGTTGGGACAGGGGCAATCAGCCCCCGCATTTT; CDR3: CASSWDRGNQPPHF
D: NA; size: NA; J: TRBJ1-5; V: TRBV18; DNA: TGTGCCAGCCCACCACCGGGACCGGGGCAGCCCCAGCATTTT; CDR3: CASPPPGPGQPQHF
D: NA; size: many; J: TRBJ2-3; V: TRBV25-1; DNA: TGTGCCAGCAGTGAGTCGATGGAGGGTACGCAGTATTTT; CDR3: CASSESMEGTQYF
D: NA; size: many; J: TRBJ1-1; V: TRBV9; DNA: TGTGCCAGCAGTTTAGGGAGGGTCTATACGAACACTGAAGCTTTCTTT; CDR3: CASSLGRVYTNTEAFF
D: TRBD1; size: once; J: TRBJ1-1; V: TRBV20-1; DNA: TGCAGTGCTTTTTCGACAGGGAAGAACACTGAAGCTTTCTTT; CDR3: CSAFSTGKNTEAFF